This T cell receptor beta chain is from a study of OX40 agonist ivuxolimab in advanced cancers. Overall study context: Dose-escalation patients suffered from hepatocellular carcinoma, melanoma, renal cell or head and neck cancer.

The assay was immunoSEQ multiplex PCR, and TCRdb's table has in-frame clones only and misses some. The table lists roughly 70,000 clones, about 85% of them singletons. Source: CD4+ or CD8+ T cells sorted from blood, taken in a trial of the OX40 agonist ivuxolimab. This sequence originates from an adult with an advanced solid tumor such as melanoma, head and neck, liver or kidney cancer.

DNA of the CDR3: TGTGCCATCAGTGAGTCGGGGGTGCTGAACACTGAAGCTTTCTTT. This sequence encodes CAISESGVLNTEAFF. The chain recombines TRBV10-3 with TRBJ1-1; D is possibly TRBD1 (5 bases). The V gene's germline CDR1 is ENHRY and CDR2 SYGVKD. Trimming removed 0 bases at V and 0 bases at J, with 8 bases between. The CDR3 sequence is 15 residues long.